Listed below are T cell receptor beta chains from one sample, sequenced in a study of neurological immune-mediated disorders. TCRdb called the 5' RACE reads again in MiXCR, with one record for every CDR3 protein. The table has approximately 53,000 distinct CDR3 sequences, 10% seen once. The sequenced sample was PBMCs. The source is a woman between 40 and 50 years old in good health. Both conserved end residues are part of each CDR3. A D gene is named only where the DNA matches it firmly. Some rows have no size entry. The others give once, few or many, or a class for an expanded clone.

j_gene	v_gene	abundance	d_gene	CDR3nt	CDR3aa
TRBJ1-1	TRBV20-1	many	-	TGCAGTGCTGGGGACGGCTACATGAACACTGAAGCTTTCTTT	CSAGDGYMNTEAFF
TRBJ1-5	TRBV12-3/TRBV12-4	many	-	TGTGCCAGCAGTTTACGGTTTATAGGGGGTGGCAATCAGCCCCAGCATTTT	CASSLRFIGGGNQPQHF
TRBJ1-1	TRBV14	few	-	TGTGCCAGCAGCCGCCTTGGAGGTCGGGGCGCTGAAGCTTTCTTT	CASSRLGGRGAEAFF
TRBJ2-3	TRBV9	many	TRBD2	TGTGCCAGCAGCCAAGGACTAGCCGACACAGATACGCAGTATTTT	CASSQGLADTDTQYF
TRBJ1-1	TRBV3-1	many	-	TGTGCCAGCAGCCCCTCCGAAGGGGACACTGAAGCTTTCTTT	CASSPSEGDTEAFF
TRBJ1-5	TRBV20-1	many	-	TGCAGTGCTAGAGCCAATTGGGGTAGCAATCAGCCCCAGCATTTT	CSARANWGSNQPQHF
TRBJ2-7	TRBV7-8	many	-	TGTGCCAGCAGCTGGCAGGCGGATAACGAGCAGTACTTC	CASSWQADNEQYF
TRBJ1-2	TRBV7-9	many	TRBD1	TGTGCCAGCAGCCCAGGGGGGGCTAACTATGGCTACACCTTC	CASSPGGANYGYTF
TRBJ2-7	TRBV7-2	many	TRBD2	TGTGCCAGCAGCCCCCCGGCGGGGGGCTGGGGCGAGCAGTACTTC	CASSPPAGGWGEQYF
TRBJ1-3	TRBV7-9	many	-	TGTGCCAGCTTTACAGCACACTCTGGAAACACCATATATTTT	CASFTAHSGNTIYF
TRBJ2-7	TRBV6-2/TRBV6-3	-	-	TGTGCCAGCAGTTACGCCGAACACAGAGGGATCGAGCAGTACTTC	CASSYAEHRGIEQYF
TRBJ2-4	TRBV14	many	-	TGTGCCAGCAGACCGTTTAGGGACCGCAAAAACATTCAGTACTTC	CASRPFRDRKNIQYF
TRBJ1-1	TRBV20-1	many	-	TGCAGTGCTAGAGATGGGCCCGCTGAAGCTTTCTTT	CSARDGPAEAFF
TRBJ2-3	TRBV4-3	many	-	TGCGCCAGCAGCCAAGGTGTAAAGGGGGATACGCAGTATTTT	CASSQGVKGDTQYF
TRBJ2-3	TRBV5-1	many	-	TGCGCCAGCAGCTTGGAGGGCAGGCCCGGCACAGATACGCAGTATTTT	CASSLEGRPGTDTQYF
TRBJ2-7	TRBV7-2	many	TRBD2	TGTGCCAGCAGCCCCTCTAGCGGGAGGGCCTACGAGCAGTACTTC	CASSPSSGRAYEQYF
TRBJ2-7	TRBV7-8	many	-	TGTGCCAGCAGCTTCCACACAGCCTACGAGCAGTACTTC	CASSFHTAYEQYF
TRBJ2-5	TRBV5-1	few	-	TGCGCCAGCAGCCACCAAGAGACCCAGTACTTC	CASSHQETQYF
TRBJ2-2	TRBV24-1	many	TRBD1	TGTGCCACCAGTGATCGACAGGGGGGAAACACCGGGGAGCTGTTTTTT	CATSDRQGGNTGELFF
TRBJ2-1	TRBV7-3	many	-	TGTGCCAGCAGCTTAACGGGGTCAACCTACAATGAGCAGTTCTTC	CASSLTGSTYNEQFF
TRBJ2-6	TRBV4-1	many	TRBD1	TGCGCCAGCAGCCAAGACCGGGACAGGGCCGTCCTGACTTTC	CASSQDRDRAVLTF
TRBJ2-7	TRBV12-3/TRBV12-4	many	TRBD2	TGTGCCAGCGCAGTCGGAGAGCGGGAGGGCTCCTACGAGCAGTACTTC	CASAVGEREGSYEQYF
TRBJ1-4	TRBV20-1	many	-	TGCAGTGCTAGGGGGGACGAAAAACTGTTTTTT	CSARGDEKLFF
TRBJ1-1	TRBV5-1	many	TRBD1	TGCGCCAGCAGCTCTCCCGACAGGGCCGGGAACACTGAAGCTTTCTTT	CASSSPDRAGNTEAFF
TRBJ2-3	TRBV6-1	few	TRBD1	TGTGCCAGCAACAGGGGGAACACAGATACGCAGTATTTT	CASNRGNTDTQYF
TRBJ2-2	TRBV20-1	many	TRBD2	TGCAGTGCTAGTAGCGGGAGAGGAACCGGGGAGCTGTTTTTT	CSASSGRGTGELFF
TRBJ2-1	TRBV7-7	many	-	TGTGCTAGCAGCTCGGACGGAGGCCACTACAATGAGCAGTTCTTC	CASSSDGGHYNEQFF
TRBJ2-3	TRBV6-6	many	TRBD1	TGTGCCAGCACGGGACAGGGCACAGATACGCAGTATTTT	CASTGQGTDTQYF
TRBJ1-1	TRBV12-3/TRBV12-4	many	-	TGTGCCAGCAGTTTGGGGGCTAGGACTGAAGCTTTCTTT	CASSLGARTEAFF
TRBJ1-2	TRBV20-1	many	TRBD1	TGCAGTGCTAGATCTCCGGGACAGGGGGCTGAGAATGGCTACACCTTC	CSARSPGQGAENGYTF
TRBJ2-1	TRBV6-6	many	-	TGTGCCAGCAGTTACGCCAAATTTGAGCAGTTCTTC	CASSYAKFEQFF
TRBJ2-5	TRBV9	many	TRBD2	TGTGCCAGCAGCGTAGCGGGGGGGCTTGAGACCCAGTACTTC	CASSVAGGLETQYF
TRBJ2-7	TRBV5-1	many	-	TGCGCCAGCAGCTTGGCTGGGTCCTACGAGCAGTACTTC	CASSLAGSYEQYF
TRBJ2-7	TRBV5-1	many	-	TGCGCCAGCAGCTACAAAGTCGACACGGGGGCCTACGAGCAGTACTTC	CASSYKVDTGAYEQYF
TRBJ1-1	TRBV10-3	many	-	TGTGCCATCAAGATTTGGGGAAAGATGGGAGCTTTCTTT	CAIKIWGKMGAFF
TRBJ2-1	TRBV6-6	many	TRBD2	TGTGCCAGCAGCAGCTCTAGCGGGGGCCCTACCTACAATGAGCAGTTCTTC	CASSSSSGGPTYNEQFF
TRBJ2-6	TRBV6-2/TRBV6-3	many	TRBD1	TGTGCCAGCAGCTATGCCAGGACAGGGAGCTCTGGGGCCAACGTCCTGACTTTC	CASSYARTGSSGANVLTF
TRBJ1-1	TRBV5-1	many	-	TGCGCCAGCAGCTTAACCGAGGGTGCTGAAGCTTTCTTT	CASSLTEGAEAFF
TRBJ1-1	TRBV12-3/TRBV12-4	many	-	TGTGCCAGCAGTTTCTCTGGGGTGACTGAAGCTTTCTTT	CASSFSGVTEAFF
TRBJ1-4	TRBV10-3	many	-	TGTGCCATCAGTGGCGGGACCCAAGAAAAACTGTTTTTT	CAISGGTQEKLFF
TRBJ2-7	TRBV21-1	many	-	TGTGCCAGCAGCAAAGTGAAACAGGGGGTGGATTACGAGCAGTACTTC	CASSKVKQGVDYEQYF
TRBJ2-1	TRBV24-1	many	TRBD2	TGTGCCACCTCGGGAGGGAACGTAGAAAATGAGCAGTTCTTC	CATSGGNVENEQFF
TRBJ1-1	TRBV18	many	-	TGTGCCAGCTCACCAACACAGGGCGGTCGATGGGAAGCTTTCTTT	CASSPTQGGRWEAFF